One sample yielded the 11 T cell receptor beta chains listed below, sequenced in a study of Ad26.COV2.S vaccination and SARS-CoV-2 variants. As to treatment: about 20 received Ad26.COV2.S at low or high dose, single or two shots; 5 received placebo; per-sample allocation not given. Sample collection was performed on day 63 after the first vaccine or placebo injection. The table came from immunoSEQ multiplex PCR; TCRdb's copy has only in-frame clones and leaves some out. The data show 380,000 or so clones, with about 87% seen just once and 6.4% held by the top ten. Specimen: peripheral blood, collected in a trial of Ad26.COV2.S vaccine versus placebo. These receptors were taken from a person between 18 and 65 years old who received the Ad26.COV2.S COVID-19 vaccine or a placebo.

The chain combines TRBV5-1 with TRBJ1-2; the D is unclear. The CDR3 spans 14 residues. Trimming removed 0 bases at V and 7 bases at J, with 13 bases between. Germline values: CDR1 SGHRS, CDR2 YFSETQ. In DNA form, the CDR3 reads TGCGCCAGCAGCTTGGGTCCAGACGGGATTGGCTACACCTTC. This codes for CASSLGPDGIGYTF. The variable domain in full, with the rest retrieved from reference TRBV5-1 and TRBJ1-2, is KAGVTQTPRYLIKTRGQQVTLSCSPISGHRSVSWYQQTPGQGLQFLFEYFSETQRNKGNFPGRFSGRQFSNSRSEMNVSTLELGDSALYLCASSLGPDGIGYTFGSGTRLTVV.

The gene calls are TRBV27 and TRBJ2-7; D call uncertain. This CDR3 comprises 14 residues. V dropped 2 bases and J dropped 2 bases, with 10 bases sitting between them. CDR1 is MNHEY, CDR2 SMNVEV, per germline (reference sequence). CDR3: CASSLGGEPYEQYF. The CDR3 region has the DNA TGTGCCAGCAGTTTAGGTGGGGAACCCTACGAGCAGTACTTC.

V usage is TRBV19 and J usage is TRBJ1-4; tentative D call: TRBD1 (5 bases). Per the germline V gene, CDR1 is LNHDA and CDR2 is SQIVND (reference sequence). V lost 6 bases to trimming and J lost 7 bases, with 15 bases between them. The CDR3 is 14 amino acids. In DNA, the CDR3 is TGTGCCAGTAGCCCCGCGGGGACTGGTGAAAAACTGTTTTTT. The encoded protein is CASSPAGTGEKLFF.

This rearrangement joins TRBV19 to TRBJ1-5; 11 bases line up with TRBD1. Germline V lookup: CDR1 LNHDA, CDR2 SQIVND (reference sequence). The CDR3 sequence is 16 residues long. J lost 6 bases, V lost 1 base, and 5 bases had no gene match. The CDR3 DNA sequence: TGTGCCAGTAGTATAGTTGGGACAGGGGGTGGTCAGCCCCAGCATTTT. It translates to CASSIVGTGGGQPQHF.

The J gene is TRBJ1-1, the V gene TRBV7-2, with 8 bases aligning to TRBD1. The CDR3 is 15 amino acids. V shed 5 bases and J 7 bases; nucleotides not matched to a gene: 12. CDR1 is SGHTA, CDR2 FQGNSA, per germline. The CDR3 nucleotides read TGTGCCAGCAGCCCCCGGACAGGGCGGGTCAGTGAAGCTTTCTTT. Its translation is CASSPRTGRVSEAFF.

The chain carries TRBV7-3 and TRBJ1-4, with TRBD1 matching over 7 bases. J was trimmed by 5 bases and V by 5 bases; bases with no gene match: 2. Germline V lookup: CDR1 SGHTA, CDR2 FQGTGA. The CDR3 contains 13 residues. Written as DNA, the CDR3 is TGTGCCAGCAGCCAGGGGGAGAATGAAAAACTGTTTTTT. Translating gives CASSQGENEKLFF.

V gene TRBV27 combines with J gene TRBJ2-2, with 10 bases fitting TRBD2. V shed 5 bases and J 0 bases; nucleotides not matched to a gene: 3. Germline CDR1 reads MNHEY; CDR2 reads SMNVEV (reference sequence). CDR3 length: 16 amino acids. The CDR3 DNA is TGTGCCAGCAGTCCAGGGACTAGCGCGAACACCGGGGAGCTGTTTTTT. Protein: CASSPGTSANTGELFF.

In this sample, this clone turned up a few times. The gene calls are TRBV6-2 or TRBV6-3 and TRBJ1-1, with D hard to call. Germline values: CDR1 MNHEY, CDR2 SVGEGT. V gave up 4 bases and J gave up 9 bases, with 9 bases separating them. The CDR3 is made up of 11 amino acids. Written as DNA, the CDR3 is TGTGCCAGCAGTTTGCGACAACAAGCTTTCTTT. Translation: CASSLRQQAFF.

As regards this clone: The sample carries other DNA sequences with the same CDR3. The chain carries TRBV5-1 and TRBJ1-1; TRBD1 agrees at 8 bases. CDR3 length equals 14 residues. Germline CDR1 is SGHRS and CDR2 is YFSETQ. Losses at the gene ends were 2 bases for V and 1 base for J; bases not matched to a gene: 1. The CDR3 spells CASSLDRGNTEAFF. The CDR3 DNA reads TGCGCCAGCAGCTTAGACAGGGGGAACACTGAAGCTTTCTTT.

The rearrangement links TRBV10-3 to TRBJ2-5, with TRBD2 as a possible D gene (5 bases). The CDR3 extends over 14 amino acids. Trimming took 5 bases from V and 5 from J, leaving 15 bases between them. Germline V gene data show CDR1 as ENHRY and CDR2 as SYGVKD. The CDR3 DNA is TGTGCCATCAGTCCCCGGGAAGGGCGGGAGACCCAGTACTTC. It encodes CAISPREGRETQYF.

This chain joins TRBV5-1 and TRBJ2-7, with D tentatively TRBD1 (5 bases). The CDR3 contains 14 residues. Germline V gene lookup returns CDR1 SGHRS and CDR2 YFSETQ. V lost 1 base, J lost 2 bases, and 10 bases lay in between. The DNA of the CDR3 is TGCGCCAGCAGCTTGACCCAGGGCCCCTACGAGCAGTACTTC. Translated, it gives CASSLTQGPYEQYF.